This T cell receptor (beta chain) originates from a study of blood T cell repertoires in COVID-19. Study context: The analysed material was cDNA or gDNA that came from T cells, B-cell-depleted T cells, or PBMCs.

TCRdb's copy holds only in-frame clones and misses some; the assay was immunoSEQ multiplex PCR. Of 130,000 to 150,000 clones in the sample, almost 90% are singletons; the top ten hold about 2.5%. In germline, CDR1 is KGHSH, CDR2 LQKENI. This CDR3 has 14 amino acids. In the case of this clone: At one of its ends the junction is not consistent with the germline gene, which may arise from a read error.

The sequence came from a human donor in a cohort sampled during active COVID-19. The rearrangement links TRBV18 to TRBJ2-7; TRBD2 aligns across 9 bases. Sequenced material: peripheral blood. The DNA for the CDR3 is TGTGCCAGCTCACCAGAGCGGGGGGCCCCCTTCTCGCACTTC. This sequence encodes CASSPERGAPFSHF. The variable domain in full, completed from reference TRBV18 and TRBJ2-7, reads NAGVMQNPRHLVRRRGQEARLRCSPMKGHSHVYWYRQLPEEGLKFMVYLQKENIIDESGMPKERFSAEFPKEGPSILRIQQVVRGDSAAYFCASSPERGAPFSHFGPGTRLTVT.